This entry features one TCR beta chain sequence. The data were taken from a study of blood T cell repertoires in COVID-19. Study summary: Donors in the United States, Italy and Spain gave samples during acute or convalescent COVID-19. The cDNA or gDNA used as material had been derived from T cells, B-cell-depleted T cells, or PBMCs.

Original analysis: Estimation of nucleated cell counts was performed using reference gene primer amplification. TCRdb keeps only in-frame clones here, not all; method: immunoSEQ multiplex PCR. V, J and clone size derive from that table, while D and trimming were established from the DNA sequence. The repertoire holds roughly 670,000 clones, with over 80% as singletons. This CDR3 has 14 residues. CDR1 is MRHNA, CDR2 SNTAGT, per germline. The V gene end was trimmed by 4 bases and the J gene end by 4 bases; junction bases not matched to a gene: 2. This sequence originates from a woman aged 18-29 years with acute or convalescent COVID-19. The chain combines TRBV6-4 with TRBJ1-1; 11 bases align to TRBD1. The sample comprised peripheral blood. CDR3 sequence reads: CASSVGTGGTEAFF. In nucleotides, the CDR3 is TGTGCCAGCAGTGTTGGGACAGGGGGCACTGAAGCTTTCTTT.